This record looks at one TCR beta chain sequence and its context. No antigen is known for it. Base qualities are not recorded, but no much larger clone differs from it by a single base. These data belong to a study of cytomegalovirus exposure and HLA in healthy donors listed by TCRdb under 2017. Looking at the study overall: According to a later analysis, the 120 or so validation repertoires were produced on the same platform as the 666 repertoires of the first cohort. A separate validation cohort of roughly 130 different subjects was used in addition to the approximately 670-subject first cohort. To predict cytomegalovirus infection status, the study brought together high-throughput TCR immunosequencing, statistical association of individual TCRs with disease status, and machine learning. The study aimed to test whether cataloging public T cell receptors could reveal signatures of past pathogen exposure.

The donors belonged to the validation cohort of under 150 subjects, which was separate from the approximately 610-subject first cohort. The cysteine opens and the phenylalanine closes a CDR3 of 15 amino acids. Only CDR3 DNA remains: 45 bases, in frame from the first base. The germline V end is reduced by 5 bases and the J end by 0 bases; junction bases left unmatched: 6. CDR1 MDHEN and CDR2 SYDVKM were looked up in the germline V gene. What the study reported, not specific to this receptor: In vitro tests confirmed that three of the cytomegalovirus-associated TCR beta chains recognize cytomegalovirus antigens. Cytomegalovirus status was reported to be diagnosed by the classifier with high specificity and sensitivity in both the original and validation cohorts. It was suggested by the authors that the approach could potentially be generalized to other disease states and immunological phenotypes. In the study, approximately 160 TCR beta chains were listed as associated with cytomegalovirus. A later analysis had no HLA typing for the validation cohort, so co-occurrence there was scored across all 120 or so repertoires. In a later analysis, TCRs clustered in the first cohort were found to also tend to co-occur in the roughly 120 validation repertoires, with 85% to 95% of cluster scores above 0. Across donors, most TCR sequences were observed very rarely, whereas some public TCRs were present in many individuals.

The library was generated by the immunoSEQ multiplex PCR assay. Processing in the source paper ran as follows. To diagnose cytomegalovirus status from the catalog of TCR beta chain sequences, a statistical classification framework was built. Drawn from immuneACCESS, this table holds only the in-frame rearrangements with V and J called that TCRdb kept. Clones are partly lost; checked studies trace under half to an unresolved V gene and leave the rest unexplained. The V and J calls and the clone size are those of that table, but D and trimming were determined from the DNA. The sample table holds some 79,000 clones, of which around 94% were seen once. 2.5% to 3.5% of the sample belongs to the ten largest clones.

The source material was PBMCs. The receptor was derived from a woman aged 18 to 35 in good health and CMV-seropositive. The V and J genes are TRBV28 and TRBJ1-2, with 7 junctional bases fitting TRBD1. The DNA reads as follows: TGTGCCAGCAGTCCCGGGACAGCTTCTAACTATGGCTACACCTTC. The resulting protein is CASSPGTASNYGYTF.